This T cell receptor (beta chain) was recovered during a study of T-cell memory formation after mild COVID-19 (dated by TCRdb to the early 2020s). About the full investigation: Most TCR sequence clusters were specific to one of the two donors. T-cell clones expanding and contracting after mild COVID-19 in a couple of donors were tracked by longitudinal TCRalpha and TCRbeta repertoire sequencing. Two young, previously healthy adult volunteers made up the cohort, one male and one female.

Taken from cysteine to phenylalanine, the CDR3 has 14 residues. Only CDR3 DNA remains: 42 bases, in frame from the first base. V lost 3 bases and J lost 10 bases; the stretch between them is 13 bases long. The germline V gene (reference sequence) gives CDR1 as SEHNR and CDR2 as FQNEAQ. On this clonotype itself: Which antigen it targets is not known. Base qualities are missing; no much larger clone stands one base away.

Sequencing was performed on an Illumina NovaSeq 6000. TCRalpha and TCRbeta cDNA libraries were constructed by 5'RACE with constant-segment primers, with sample barcodes and unique molecular identifiers being introduced. Trizol reagent was used to extract RNA from every sample. Amplification of the libraries took two PCR steps, and the second step added a second sample barcode plus Illumina TruSeq adapters. The libraries were sequenced on an Illumina NovaSeq using 2 x 150 bp paired-end reads. As for how the authors treated the data: The reads were demultiplexed and collapsed into UMI-guided consensus sequences using migec v1.2.7. Using mixcr v2.1.11, UMI consensuses were aligned to TRA and TRB V and J templates and then assembled into clonotypes. Expanded or contracted clonotypes were those called significant by both edgeR and NoisET, with noise models trained on biological replicates. For edgeR calls, the thresholds were a false discovery rate-adjusted p below 0.01 and a log2 fold-change of 1. As an exploratory analysis of dynamics, max-normalized trajectories of the 1000 most abundant clonotypes were examined with PCA combined with hierarchical clustering. Separately sequenced CD4+ and CD8+ repertoires were used to assign the CD4 or CD8 phenotype of responding clones. Using fastp trimming at Q25 and MiXCR clonotype assembly, TCRdb reanalyzed the public sequencing data and kept in-frame beta chains. Here each entry gathers all rows of one CDR3 protein and keeps the most common genes and DNA. For this entry, the V and J calls and clone size follow TCRdb and not the study's own pipeline. The sample profile shows some 50,000 distinct CDR3 sequences; less than 15% of them were found once. The biggest ten clones account for roughly 22% of the sample.

Ficoll-Paque density gradient centrifugation was the method used to isolate PBMCs. Broader findings and caveats from the paper: From day 15 to 85, contracting clones showed balanced CD4/CD8 phenotypes, whereas a second wave of clones that expanded from day 15 to 37 leaned towards CD4+. The study covered only two mild cases, and larger cohorts including severe cases with pre-infection samples were considered necessary. Some responding clones were found in pre-infection memory, which suggests that pre-existing cross-reactive memory T cells took part in the SARS-CoV-2 response. Contracting CD4+ clones turned up mainly in the CM and EM memory subsets, whereas EMRA was where CD8+ clones were enriched. SARS-CoV-2 specificity was not confirmed for the second-wave clones peaking on day 37.

Sequenced material: PBMCs or a T cell subset sorted from them (not recorded which). The TCR sequence derives from a man aged 18 to 29 who had mild COVID-19 (a few samples of this study predate the infection). The sample titles of this study are shuffled in the database, so cell type and time point are left out; the donor was told from shared clones. The chain joins TRBV7-9 to TRBJ1-6; no D gene can be assigned with confidence. The CDR3 reads CASSLTSLGSPLHF. The nucleotides read TGTGCCAGCAGCTTGACCTCCTTGGGGTCACCCCTCCACTTT. With the portions outside the CDR3 filled from the reference TRBV7-9 and TRBJ1-6 genes, the complete variable region becomes DTGVSQNPRHKITKRGQNVTFRCDPISEHNRLYWYRQTLGQGPEFLTYFQNEAQLEKSRLLSDRFSAERPKGSFSTLEIQRTEQGDSAMYLCASSLTSLGSPLHFGNGTRLTVT.